This TCR beta chain derives from a study of T cells in women clearing cervical HPV infection. At the level of the study: Cases were women with histologically confirmed HPV16-related CIN3 or worse, including 2 invasive cancers. Study-level points and caveats: It is unknown whether associations predate infection; no effector/memory or HPV-specific sorting.

Turning to this clone: The antigen is unknown. The read terminates 3 residues before the CDR3 end, so the remaining end is supplied by the germline J gene. Additional DNA sequences in this sample encode the identical CDR3.

Assay used: immunoSEQ multiplex PCR; TCRdb lists only in-frame clones, some missing. This sample contains about 33,000 clones. Prevalent HPV16 infections were excluded; only incident single HPV16 infections included. Trimming took 6 bases from V and 4 from J; bases not matched to a gene: 7. This CDR3 contains 14 residues. Germline V gives CDR1 KGHSH, CDR2 LQKENI. The sequenced material came from blood buffy coat. This clonotype was obtained from a woman aged 18-69 years with a cervical HPV16 infection that either progressed to CIN3+ or cleared (not recorded which). The chain employs TRBV18 and TRBJ2-5, with TRBD2 matching over 8 bases. The chain's CDR3 is CASSPAGGVETQYF. Incomplete CDR3 DNA: TGTGCCAGCTCCCCCGCCGGGGGGGTAGAGACC.